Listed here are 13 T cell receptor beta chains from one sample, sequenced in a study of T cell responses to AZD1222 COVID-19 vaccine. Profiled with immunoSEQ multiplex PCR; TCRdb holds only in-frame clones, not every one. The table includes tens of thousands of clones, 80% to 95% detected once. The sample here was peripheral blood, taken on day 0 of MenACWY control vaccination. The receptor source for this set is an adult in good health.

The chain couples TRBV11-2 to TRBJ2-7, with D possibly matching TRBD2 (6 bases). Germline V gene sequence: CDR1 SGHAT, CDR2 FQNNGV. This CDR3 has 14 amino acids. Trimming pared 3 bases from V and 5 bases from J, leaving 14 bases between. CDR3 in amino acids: CASSFVEGGDEQYF. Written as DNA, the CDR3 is TGTGCCAGCAGCTTTGTGGAGGGAGGCGACGAGCAGTACTTC.

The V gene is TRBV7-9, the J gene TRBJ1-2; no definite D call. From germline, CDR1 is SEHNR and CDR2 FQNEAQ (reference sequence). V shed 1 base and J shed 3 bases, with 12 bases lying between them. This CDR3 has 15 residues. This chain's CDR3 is CASSLGFRPDYGYTF. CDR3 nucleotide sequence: TGTGCCAGCAGCTTAGGTTTTAGGCCCGACTATGGCTACACCTTC.

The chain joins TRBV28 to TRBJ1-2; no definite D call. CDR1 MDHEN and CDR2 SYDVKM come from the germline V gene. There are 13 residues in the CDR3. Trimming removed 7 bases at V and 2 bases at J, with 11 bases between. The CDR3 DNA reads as TGTGCCAGCATTACGGCGGACAACTATGGCTACACCTTC. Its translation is CASITADNYGYTF.

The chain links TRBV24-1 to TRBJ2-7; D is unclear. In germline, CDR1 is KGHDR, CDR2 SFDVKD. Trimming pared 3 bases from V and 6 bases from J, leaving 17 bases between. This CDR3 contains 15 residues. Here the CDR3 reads CATSDIVKPTSEQYF. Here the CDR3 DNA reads TGTGCCACCAGTGATATAGTCAAGCCGACTTCCGAGCAGTACTTC.

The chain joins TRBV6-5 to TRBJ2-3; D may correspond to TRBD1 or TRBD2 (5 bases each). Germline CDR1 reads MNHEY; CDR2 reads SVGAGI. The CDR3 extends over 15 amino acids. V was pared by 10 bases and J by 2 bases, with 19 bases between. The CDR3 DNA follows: TGTGCCATTACCTTTTCAGGGAGATCCACAGATACGCAGTATTTT. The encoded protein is CAITFSGRSTDTQYF.

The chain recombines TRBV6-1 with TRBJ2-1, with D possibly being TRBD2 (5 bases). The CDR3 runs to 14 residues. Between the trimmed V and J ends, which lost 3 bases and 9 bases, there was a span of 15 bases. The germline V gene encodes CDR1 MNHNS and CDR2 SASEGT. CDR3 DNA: TGTGCCAGCAGTGATTTACTAGGAAAGGGTGAGCAGTTCTTC. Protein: CASSDLLGKGEQFF.

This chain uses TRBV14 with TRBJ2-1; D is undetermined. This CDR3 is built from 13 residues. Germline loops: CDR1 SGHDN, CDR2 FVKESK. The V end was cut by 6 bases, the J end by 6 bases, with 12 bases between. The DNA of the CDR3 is TGTGCCAGCAGTCTCCAAGACTTCAATGAGCAGTTCTTC. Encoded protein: CASSLQDFNEQFF.

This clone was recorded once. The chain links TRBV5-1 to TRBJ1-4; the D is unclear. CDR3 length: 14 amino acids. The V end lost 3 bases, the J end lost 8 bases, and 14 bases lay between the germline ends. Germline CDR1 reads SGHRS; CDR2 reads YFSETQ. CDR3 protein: CASSSGPGGEKLFF. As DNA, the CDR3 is TGCGCCAGCAGCTCCGGGCCGGGAGGGGAAAAACTGTTTTTT.

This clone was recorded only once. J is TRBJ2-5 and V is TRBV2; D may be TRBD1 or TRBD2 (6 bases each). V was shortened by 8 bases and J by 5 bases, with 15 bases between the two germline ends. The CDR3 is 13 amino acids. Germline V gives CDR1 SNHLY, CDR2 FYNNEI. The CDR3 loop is CASDMGGFETQYF. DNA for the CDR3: TGTGCCAGCGATATGGGGGGCTTCGAGACCCAGTACTTC.

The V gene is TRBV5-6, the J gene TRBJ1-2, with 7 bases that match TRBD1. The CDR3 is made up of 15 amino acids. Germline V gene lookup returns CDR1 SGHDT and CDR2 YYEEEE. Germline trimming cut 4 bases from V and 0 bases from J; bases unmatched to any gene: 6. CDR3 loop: CASSPRTGPNYGYTF. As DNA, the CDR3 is TGTGCCAGCAGCCCAAGGACAGGCCCTAACTATGGCTACACCTTC.

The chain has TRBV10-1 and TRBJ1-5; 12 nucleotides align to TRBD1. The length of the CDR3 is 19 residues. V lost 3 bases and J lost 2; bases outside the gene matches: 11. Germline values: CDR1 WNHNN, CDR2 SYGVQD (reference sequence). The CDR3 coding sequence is TGCGCCAGCAGTGACTCGGGACAGGGGGCAAGGTCGGGCAATCAGCCCCAGCATTTT. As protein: CASSDSGQGARSGNQPQHF.

The CDR3 loop is CASSSIQETQYF. The DNA of the CDR3 is TGCGCCAGCAGTTCAATTCAAGAGACCCAGTACTTC. J is TRBJ2-5 and V is TRBV10-2; D gene uncertain. The CDR3 has 12 residues. The V gene lost 5 bases and the J gene lost 2 bases, with 6 bases spanning the gap. Per the germline V gene, CDR1 is WSHSY and CDR2 is SAAADI.

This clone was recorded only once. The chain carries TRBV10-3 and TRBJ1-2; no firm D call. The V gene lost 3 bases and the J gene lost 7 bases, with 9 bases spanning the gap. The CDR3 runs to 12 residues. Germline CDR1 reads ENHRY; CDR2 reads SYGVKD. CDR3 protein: CAISDPELGYTF. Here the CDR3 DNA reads TGTGCCATCAGTGACCCGGAGCTTGGCTACACCTTC.